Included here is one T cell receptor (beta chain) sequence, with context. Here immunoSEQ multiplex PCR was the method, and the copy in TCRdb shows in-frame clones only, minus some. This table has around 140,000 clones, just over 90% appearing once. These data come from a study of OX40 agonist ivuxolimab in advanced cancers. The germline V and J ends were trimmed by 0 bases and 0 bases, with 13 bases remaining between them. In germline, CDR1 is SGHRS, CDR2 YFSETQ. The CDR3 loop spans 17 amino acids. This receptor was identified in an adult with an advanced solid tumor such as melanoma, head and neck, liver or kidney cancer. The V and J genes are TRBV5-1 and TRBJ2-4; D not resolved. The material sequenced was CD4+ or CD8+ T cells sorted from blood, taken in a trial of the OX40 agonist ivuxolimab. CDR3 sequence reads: CASSLAGGTVAKNIQYF. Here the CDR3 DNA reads TGCGCCAGCAGCTTGGCTGGCGGCACCGTAGCCAAAAACATTCAGTACTTC. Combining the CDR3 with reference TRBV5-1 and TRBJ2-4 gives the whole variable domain KAGVTQTPRYLIKTRGQQVTLSCSPISGHRSVSWYQQTPGQGLQFLFEYFSETQRNKGNFPGRFSGRQFSNSRSEMNVSTLELGDSALYLCASSLAGGTVAKNIQYFGAGTRLSVL.